A selection of T cell receptor beta chains follows, all from one sample in a study of blood T cell repertoires in COVID-19. The assay was immunoSEQ multiplex PCR, and TCRdb's table has in-frame clones only and misses some. Of over 200,000 clones in the sample, 80% to 90% were seen once. The specimen was peripheral blood. These receptors were obtained from a man between 40 and 49 years old with acute or convalescent COVID-19. Both conserved end residues are part of each CDR3. The D gene is left open where the match is weak. Size values are once, few and many counts, or a class for expanded clones, and some rows have none.

size | J | D | V | CDR3 | DNA
. | TRBJ2-2 | . | TRBV7-3 | CASSFQTNTGELFF | TGTGCCAGCAGCTTCCAGACGAACACCGGGGAGCTGTTTTTT
. | TRBJ1-2 | TRBD1 | TRBV6-2/TRBV6-3 | CASSSGQYYGYTF | TGTGCCAGCAGTTCGGGACAGTACTATGGCTACACCTTC
. | TRBJ2-2 | . | TRBV25-1 | CASSNGQANTGELFF | TGTGCCAGCTCGAACGGCCAGGCGAACACCGGGGAGCTGTTTTTT
. | TRBJ2-7 | TRBD2 | TRBV18 | CASSPPAREGSLEQYF | TGTGCCAGCTCACCCCCGGCCAGGGAGGGGTCTCTCGAGCAGTACTTC
. | TRBJ2-3 | TRBD2 | TRBV24-1 | CATSDSRGADTQYF | TGTGCCACCAGTGATTCTCGGGGGGCAGATACGCAGTATTTT
. | TRBJ2-5 | TRBD1 | TRBV19 | CASSPRGRGETQYF | TGTGCCAGTAGCCCCAGGGGGCGCGGGGAGACCCAGTACTTC
. | TRBJ2-2 | . | TRBV4-1 | CASSQVPGASPGELFF | TGCGCCAGCAGCCAAGTACCAGGGGCCTCCCCCGGGGAGCTGTTTTTT
. | TRBJ2-1 | . | TRBV27 | CASSSPGTDRKFF | TGTGCCAGCAGTTCCCCCGGGACTGATCGAAAGTTCTTC
. | TRBJ2-1 | . | TRBV3-1/TRBV3-2 | CASRVGPNQFF | TGTGCCAGCAGGGTGGGGCCAAATCAGTTCTTC
few | TRBJ2-5 | . | TRBV11-3 | CASSPGVGEETQYF | TGTGCCAGCAGCCCAGGGGTCGGTGAAGAGACCCAGTACTTC
. | TRBJ2-7 | . | TRBV19 | CASSMAGGPYEQYF | TGTGCCAGTAGTATGGCCGGAGGCCCCTACGAGCAGTACTTC
few | TRBJ2-3 | . | TRBV30 | CAWSVAPTQYF | TGTGCCTGGAGTGTAGCCCCAACGCAGTATTTT
once | TRBJ2-2 | . | TRBV30 | CATLDRSNTGELFF | TGTGCCACCCTTGACAGGTCGAACACCGGGGAGCTGTTTTTT
. | TRBJ2-3 | TRBD1 | TRBV10-3 | CATDRGPTTDTQYF | TGTGCCACCGACAGGGGACCAACCACAGATACGCAGTATTTT
. | TRBJ1-3 | . | TRBV7-4 | CASMRGLSGNTIYF | TGTGCCAGCATGCGGGGGCTCTCTGGAAACACCATATATTTT
few | TRBJ2-1 | TRBD1 | TRBV27 | CASRSFRLDRGKTGPGDEQFF | TGTGCCAGCAGATCTTTTAGACTGGACAGGGGGAAGACTGGTCCGGGGGATGAGCAGTTCTTC
. | TRBJ2-5 | TRBD2 | TRBV7-3 | CASSLGVAGFKETQYF | TGTGCCAGCAGCTTAGGGGTAGCGGGGTTTAAAGAGACCCAGTACTTC
many | TRBJ2-7 | . | TRBV5-1 | CASSLEGTYEQYF | TGCGCCAGCAGCTTGGAGGGGACCTACGAGCAGTACTTC
. | TRBJ2-5 | . | TRBV6-5 | CASSYSEQGMETQYF | TGTGCCAGCAGTTACTCGGAGCAGGGGATGGAGACCCAGTACTTC
. | TRBJ2-7 | . | TRBV10-3 | CAIGTGGTGTSYEQYF | TGTGCCATTGGGACGGGAGGGACAGGGACCTCCTACGAGCAGTACTTC
few | TRBJ2-2 | TRBD2 | TRBV27 | CASSLLGTSGRAPTGELFF | TGTGCCAGCAGTTTATTGGGTACTAGCGGGAGGGCCCCCACCGGGGAGCTGTTTTTT
. | TRBJ2-1 | TRBD2 | TRBV7-9 | CASSLARTSGIGEQFF | TGTGCCAGCAGCTTAGCGAGGACTAGCGGGATAGGTGAGCAGTTCTTC
. | TRBJ2-7 | TRBD2 | TRBV9 | CASSVGGSYEQYF | TGTGCCAGCAGCGTGGGGGGGAGCTACGAGCAGTACTTC
. | TRBJ2-5 | . | TRBV29-1 | CSVEDGVTEKETQYF | TGCAGCGTTGAAGATGGGGTGACAGAGAAAGAGACCCAGTACTTC
. | TRBJ1-4 | . | TRBV30 | CAWMGLNEKLFF | TGTGCCTGGATGGGCCTTAATGAAAAACTGTTTTTT
. | TRBJ1-4 | . | TRBV6-5 | CASSYSSRGVGEKLFF | TGTGCCAGCAGTTACTCGTCCAGGGGAGTAGGTGAAAAACTGTTTTTT
. | TRBJ2-5 | TRBD2 | TRBV7-2 | CASSFGLAQETQYF | TGTGCCAGCAGCTTTGGACTAGCCCAAGAGACCCAGTACTTC
. | TRBJ1-1 | . | TRBV19 | CASSPDRRNTEAFF | TGTGCCAGTAGTCCAGACAGGCGGAACACTGAAGCTTTCTTT
. | TRBJ1-4 | . | TRBV2 | CATGRRNEKLFF | TGTGCCACCGGGAGACGAAATGAAAAACTGTTTTTT
. | TRBJ2-5 | TRBD2 | TRBV3-1/TRBV3-2 | CASTRLAGAGETQYF | TGTGCCAGCACCCGACTAGCGGGGGCGGGGGAGACCCAGTACTTC
. | TRBJ1-5 | . | TRBV28 | CASSLHGGGQPQHF | TGTGCCAGCAGTTTACATGGGGGCGGTCAGCCCCAGCATTTT
. | TRBJ2-3 | . | TRBV18 | CASSLSTDTQYF | TGTGCCAGCTCACTAAGCACAGATACGCAGTATTTT